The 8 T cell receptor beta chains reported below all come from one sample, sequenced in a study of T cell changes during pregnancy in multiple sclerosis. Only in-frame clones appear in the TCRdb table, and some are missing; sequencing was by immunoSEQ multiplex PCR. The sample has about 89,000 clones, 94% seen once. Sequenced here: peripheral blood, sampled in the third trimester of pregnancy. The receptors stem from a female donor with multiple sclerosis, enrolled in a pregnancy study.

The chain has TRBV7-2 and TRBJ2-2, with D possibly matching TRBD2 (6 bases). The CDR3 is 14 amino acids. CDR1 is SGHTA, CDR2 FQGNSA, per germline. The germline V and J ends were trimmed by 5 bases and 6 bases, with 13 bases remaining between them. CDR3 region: CASSAATSPGELFF. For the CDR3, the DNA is TGTGCCAGCAGCGCCGCGACTAGTCCCGGGGAGCTGTTTTTT.

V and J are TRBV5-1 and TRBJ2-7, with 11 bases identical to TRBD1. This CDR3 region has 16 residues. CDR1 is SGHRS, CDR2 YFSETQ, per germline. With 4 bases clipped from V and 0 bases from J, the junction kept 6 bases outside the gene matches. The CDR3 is CASSEDGTGGSYEQYF. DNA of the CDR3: TGCGCCAGCAGCGAAGACGGGACAGGGGGCTCCTACGAGCAGTACTTC.

CDR3: CASSHRDYGEQFF. The CDR3 region has the DNA TGTGCCAGCAGCCACCGGGACTACGGTGAGCAGTTCTTC. The V and J genes are TRBV16 and TRBJ2-1, with TRBD2 matching 7 bases. Germline CDR1 is KGHSY and CDR2 is FQNENV. V trimming: 3 bases; J trimming: 9 bases; junction bases outside the gene matches: 5. The CDR3 spans 13 residues.

The CDR3 DNA follows: TGTGCCAGCAGCCCGGCGGGCAGACAGCCCCAGCATTTT. It yields the protein CASSPAGRQPQHF. The rearrangement joins TRBV6-5 to TRBJ1-5; D remains ambiguous. The CDR3 runs 13 residues. Trimming shortened V by 6 bases and J by 7 bases, and 13 bases separated the two germline ends. Germline V gene sequence: CDR1 MNHEY, CDR2 SVGAGI.

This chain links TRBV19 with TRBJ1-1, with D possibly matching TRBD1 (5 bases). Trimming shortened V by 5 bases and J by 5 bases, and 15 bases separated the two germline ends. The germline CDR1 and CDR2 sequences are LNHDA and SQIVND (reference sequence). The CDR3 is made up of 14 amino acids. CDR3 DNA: TGTGCCAGTAGTCAGGTAGGGGCGCGGACTGAAGCTTTCTTT. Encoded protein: CASSQVGARTEAFF.

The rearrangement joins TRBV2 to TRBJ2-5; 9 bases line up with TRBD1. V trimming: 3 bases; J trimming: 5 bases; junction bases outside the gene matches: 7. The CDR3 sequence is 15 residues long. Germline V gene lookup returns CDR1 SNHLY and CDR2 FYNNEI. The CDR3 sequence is CASSDQRTGAETQYF. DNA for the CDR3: TGTGCCAGCAGTGATCAGCGGACAGGGGCTGAGACCCAGTACTTC.

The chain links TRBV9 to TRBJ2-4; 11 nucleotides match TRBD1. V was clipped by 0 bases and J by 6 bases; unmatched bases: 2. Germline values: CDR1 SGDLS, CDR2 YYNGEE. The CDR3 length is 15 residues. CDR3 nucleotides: TGTGCCAGCAGCGTAGGGGACAGGGGGAGAAACATTCAGTACTTC. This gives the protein CASSVGDRGRNIQYF.

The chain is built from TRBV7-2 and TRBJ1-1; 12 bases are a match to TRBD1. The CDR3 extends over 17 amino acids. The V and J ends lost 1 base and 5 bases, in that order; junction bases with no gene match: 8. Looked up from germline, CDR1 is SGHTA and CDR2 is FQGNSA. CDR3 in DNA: TGTGCCAGCAGCTTAGTGAGGGACAGGGGGCCAGGTACTGAAGCTTTCTTT. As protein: CASSLVRDRGPGTEAFF. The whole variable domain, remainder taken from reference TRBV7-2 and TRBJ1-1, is GAGVSQSPSNKVTEKGKDVELRCDPISGHTALYWYRQSLGQGLEFLIYFQGNSAPDKSGLPSDRFSAERTGGSVSTLTIQRTQQEDSAVYLCASSLVRDRGPGTEAFFGQGTRLTVV.